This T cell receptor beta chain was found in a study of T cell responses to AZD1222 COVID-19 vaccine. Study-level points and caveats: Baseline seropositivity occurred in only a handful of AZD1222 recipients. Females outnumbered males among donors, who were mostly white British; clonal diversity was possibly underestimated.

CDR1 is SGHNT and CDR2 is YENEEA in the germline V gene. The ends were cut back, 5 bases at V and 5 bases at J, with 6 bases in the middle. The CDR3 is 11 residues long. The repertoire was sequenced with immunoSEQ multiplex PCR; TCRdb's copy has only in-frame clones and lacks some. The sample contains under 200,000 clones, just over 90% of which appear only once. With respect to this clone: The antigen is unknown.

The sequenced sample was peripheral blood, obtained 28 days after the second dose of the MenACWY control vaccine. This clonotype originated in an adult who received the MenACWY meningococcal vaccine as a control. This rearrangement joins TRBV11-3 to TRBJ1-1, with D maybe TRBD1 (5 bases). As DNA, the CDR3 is TGTGCCAGCAGCGAGGGGACTGAAGCTTTCTTT. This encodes CASSEGTEAFF.